This T cell receptor (beta chain) came from a study of blood T cell repertoires in COVID-19. Study background: Nucleic acid was either cDNA or gDNA, and it came from T cells, B-cell-depleted T cells, or PBMCs.

In the authors' methods: How many nucleated cells were present was estimated from reference gene primer amplification. Clones were sequenced by immunoSEQ multiplex PCR, and TCRdb holds only the in-frame ones, with some missing. The V and J calls and the clone size are those of that table, but D and trimming were determined from the DNA. The sample carries about 230,000 clones, 70% to 90% recorded once. CDR1 is ENHRY and CDR2 is SYGVKD in the germline V gene. This CDR3 contains 14 residues. Germline trimming cut 11 bases from V and 3 bases from J; bases unmatched to any gene: 9. During active infection, Seattle patients enrolled and were then monitored through disease. In this sample, this clone turned up once.

This sequence was found in a man aged 50 to 60 with COVID-19, enrolled during active disease. The rearrangement uses TRBV10-3 and TRBJ2-2; TRBD2 agrees at 7 bases. The sequenced sample consisted of peripheral blood. The CDR3 protein is CASREGRDTGELFF. DNA of the CDR3: TGTGCCTCAAGGGAGGGCCGGGACACCGGGGAGCTGTTTTTT.